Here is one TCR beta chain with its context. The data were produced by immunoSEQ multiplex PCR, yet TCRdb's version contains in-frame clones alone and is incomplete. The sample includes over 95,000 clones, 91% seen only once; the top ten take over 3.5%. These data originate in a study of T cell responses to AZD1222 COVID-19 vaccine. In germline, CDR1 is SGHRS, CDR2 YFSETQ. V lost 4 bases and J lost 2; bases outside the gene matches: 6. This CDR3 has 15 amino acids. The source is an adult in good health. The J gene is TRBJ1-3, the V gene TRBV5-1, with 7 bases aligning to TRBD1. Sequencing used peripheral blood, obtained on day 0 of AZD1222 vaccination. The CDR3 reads CASSVTTGAGNTIYF. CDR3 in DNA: TGCGCCAGCAGCGTAACCACAGGGGCTGGAAACACCATATATTTT.